One and the same sample provided the 21 T cell receptor beta chains below, sequenced in a study of blood T cell repertoires in COVID-19. The data were produced by immunoSEQ multiplex PCR, yet TCRdb's version contains in-frame clones alone and is incomplete. Among 55,000 to 75,000 clones listed, around 87% were seen once. The sequencing sample was made of peripheral blood. These TCRs come from a human donor with active COVID-19. The donor label of this sample is uncertain.

The DNA for the CDR3 is TGTGCCAGCAGTTACTCGAGTGGGAGTGATGAAAAACTGTTTTTT. It translates to CASSYSSGSDEKLFF. V usage is TRBV6-5 and J usage is TRBJ1-4; D unresolved. This CDR3 has 15 amino acids. Trimming stripped 0 bases from V and 6 bases from J, with 11 bases between. Per the germline V gene, CDR1 is MNHEY and CDR2 is SVGAGI.

This chain uses TRBV6-2 or TRBV6-3 with TRBJ2-3, with D possibly being TRBD2 (6 bases). Trimming pared 5 bases from V and 10 bases from J, leaving 16 bases between. The CDR3 has 13 residues. Per the germline V gene, CDR1 is MNHEY and CDR2 is SVGEGT. DNA of the CDR3: TGTGCCAGCAGTCCCAGGACCCGCGGGGCGCAGTATTTT. The encoded protein is CASSPRTRGAQYF.

The V call is TRBV5-1, the J call TRBJ2-1; 13 bases map to TRBD2. Germline CDR1 and CDR2: SGHRS and YFSETQ. This CDR3 contains 18 residues. J gave up 7 bases and V 4 bases, and 14 bases lay outside the gene matches. CDR3 coding DNA: TGCGCCAGCAGCCTACTGACTAGCGGGGGGTTGCCCCCGAATGAGCAGTTCTTC. Protein sequence: CASSLLTSGGLPPNEQFF.

This chain joins TRBV4-1 and TRBJ2-7; 10 nucleotides align to TRBD2. V gave up 1 base and J gave up 5 bases; unmatched junction bases: 14. The length of the CDR3 is 18 residues. The germline V gene encodes CDR1 MGHRA and CDR2 YSYEKL. This CDR3 reads CASSQVRSGLAGDNEQYF. CDR3 nucleotides: TGCGCCAGCAGCCAAGTCCGGAGCGGGCTAGCGGGAGATAACGAGCAGTACTTC.

V and J are TRBV15 and TRBJ2-7; D might be TRBD1 (6 bases). Per the germline V gene, CDR1 is LNHNV and CDR2 is YYDKDF (reference sequence). V lost 1 base and J lost 1, with 8 bases in between. The CDR3 loop spans 14 amino acids. CDR3 coding DNA: TGTGCCACCAGCAGAGTAGGACAGTCCTACGAGCAGTACTTC. Encoded protein: CATSRVGQSYEQYF.

The chain links TRBV24-1 to TRBJ1-1; 7 bases align to TRBD1. CDR3 length: 16 amino acids. J gave up 1 base and V 3 bases, and 7 bases lay outside the gene matches. Germline values: CDR1 KGHDR, CDR2 SFDVKD. CDR3 DNA sequence: TGTGCCACCAGTGATGCCAGAACAGGGGAGAACACTGAAGCTTTCTTT. Its translation: CATSDARTGENTEAFF.

This chain links TRBV9 with TRBJ1-5; D call uncertain. This CDR3 contains 19 residues. Trimming shortened V by 4 bases and J by 1 base, and 24 bases separated the two germline ends. Germline assignment: CDR1 SGDLS and CDR2 YYNGEE. CDR3 coding DNA: TGTGCCAGCAGCCAGTACACGGTTGGAGGAATTCCGAGCAATCAGCCCCAGCATTTT. Its translation is CASSQYTVGGIPSNQPQHF.

This chain connects TRBV27 to TRBJ1-5; no firm D call. Between the trimmed V and J ends, which lost 9 bases and 9 bases, there was a span of 9 bases. Germline CDR1 and CDR2: MNHEY and SMNVEV (reference sequence). This CDR3 has 10 residues. In nucleotides, the CDR3 is TGTGCCAGTAACTGGTGGCCCCAGCATTTT. Amino acid sequence: CASNWWPQHF.

The chain couples TRBV7-2 to TRBJ1-3, with 8 bases matching TRBD1. The CDR3 is made up of 15 amino acids. Trimming removed 0 bases from V and 2 bases from J; junction bases left unmatched: 0. In germline, CDR1 is SGHTA, CDR2 FQGNSA. The DNA of the CDR3 is TGTGCCAGCAGCTTAGCGACAGGGGCTGGAAACACCATATATTTT. The encoded protein is CASSLATGAGNTIYF.

The V call is TRBV6-5, the J call TRBJ2-1; TRBD2 matches 11 bases. The CDR3 runs 15 residues. V lost 7 bases to trimming and J lost 4 bases; unmatched junction nucleotides: 6. Per germline, CDR1 MNHEY and CDR2 SVGAGI. CDR3 bases: TGTGCCAGCAATAGCGGGAGGGTGAATTACAATGAGCAGTTCTTC. Protein: CASNSGRVNYNEQFF.

This clone was detected only a few times. This sequence joins TRBV7-3 and TRBJ2-7; possibly TRBD1 for D (6 bases). Germline assignment: CDR1 SGHTA and CDR2 FQGTGA. This CDR3 region has 14 residues. V was clipped by 5 bases and J by 5 bases, with 16 bases between them. The CDR3: CASSQGNTAHEQYF. The CDR3 DNA is TGTGCCAGCAGCCAGGGGAATACGGCCCACGAGCAGTACTTC.

V and J are TRBV5-1 and TRBJ2-7; unclear D gene. The CDR3 is made up of 15 amino acids. The V gene's germline CDR1 is SGHRS and CDR2 YFSETQ. Trimming cost V 0 bases and J 0 bases, with 10 bases left between them. CDR3 in amino acids: CASSLDFRSSYEQYF. The CDR3 region has the DNA TGCGCCAGCAGCTTGGATTTTAGGAGCTCCTACGAGCAGTACTTC. Filled out from reference TRBV5-1 and TRBJ2-7, the complete variable domain reads KAGVTQTPRYLIKTRGQQVTLSCSPISGHRSVSWYQQTPGQGLQFLFEYFSETQRNKGNFPGRFSGRQFSNSRSEMNVSTLELGDSALYLCASSLDFRSSYEQYFGPGTRLTVT.

The chain has TRBV3-1 (or the pseudogene TRBV3-2) and TRBJ1-2; TRBD1 matches at 8 bases. Germline V lookup: CDR1 LGHDT, CDR2 YNNKEL (reference sequence). Unmatched junction bases numbered 8, after V lost 6 bases and J lost 8 bases. CDR3 length: 13 amino acids. In DNA form, the CDR3 reads TGTGCCAGCAGTTCGACAGGGGCCGTAGGCTACACCTTC. Its translation is CASSSTGAVGYTF.

This clone was seen a handful of times. J is TRBJ1-3 and V is TRBV6-6; 7 positions agree with TRBD1. V was clipped by 6 bases and J by 2 bases; unmatched bases: 10. CDR1 MNHNY and CDR2 SVGAGI come from the germline V gene (reference sequence). The CDR3 extends over 16 amino acids. The CDR3: CASRDPTGDAGNTIYF. The CDR3 DNA sequence: TGTGCCAGCAGGGATCCCACAGGGGACGCTGGAAACACCATATATTTT.

The chain uses TRBV28 and TRBJ2-7, with D possibly TRBD1 on 5 matching bases. Germline V lookup: CDR1 MDHEN, CDR2 SYDVKM. This CDR3 is 11 amino acids long. V lost 7 bases and J 6 bases, leaving 10 bases between the germline ends. This CDR3 reads CASTTVAEQYF. The CDR3 nucleotides are TGTGCCAGCACGACAGTGGCCGAGCAGTACTTC.

The J gene is TRBJ2-1, the V gene TRBV9, with 13 bases identical to TRBD2. The CDR3 runs 15 residues. CDR1 is SGDLS, CDR2 YYNGEE, per germline. V was clipped by 4 bases and J by 8 bases; unmatched bases: 6. The CDR3 nucleotides read TGTGCCAGCAGCACTAGCGGGGGGGCGATGGATGAGCAGTTCTTC. As protein: CASSTSGGAMDEQFF.

V usage is TRBV9 and J usage is TRBJ1-4; 10 nucleotides match TRBD1. J lost 6 bases, V lost 3 bases, and 5 bases had no gene match. Germline V gene sequence: CDR1 SGDLS, CDR2 YYNGEE. The CDR3 covers 15 residues. The CDR3: CASSGKTGGDEKLFF. In nucleotides, the CDR3 is TGTGCCAGCAGCGGCAAGACAGGGGGCGATGAAAAACTGTTTTTT.

The rearrangement uses TRBV28 and TRBJ1-1; TRBD1 aligns across 8 bases. In germline, CDR1 is MDHEN, CDR2 SYDVKM. CDR3 size: 15 residues. The J segment lost 4 bases and the V segment lost 5 bases, leaving 9 bases of the junction unmatched. The CDR3 region is CASSRRQGYSTEAFF. The CDR3 DNA reads as TGTGCCAGCAGTCGAAGACAGGGGTATAGCACTGAAGCTTTCTTT.

This chain connects TRBV11-3 to TRBJ2-1; possible D gene TRBD2, 5 bases. CDR1 SGHNT and CDR2 YENEEA come from the germline V gene. V lost 2 bases to trimming and J lost 3 bases, with 8 bases between them. This CDR3 is built from 14 residues. The CDR3 loop reads CASSLTGSYNEQFF. The DNA for the CDR3 is TGTGCCAGCAGCTTAACGGGGAGCTACAATGAGCAGTTCTTC.

The chain uses TRBV5-5 and TRBJ2-7; weak D call: TRBD1 (5 bases). CDR3 size: 13 residues. Per the germline V gene, CDR1 is SGHKS and CDR2 is YYEKEE (reference sequence). Trimming removed 3 bases at V and 2 bases at J, with 9 bases between. The CDR3, as DNA: TGTGCCAGCAGCTGGCAGGGCGCCTACGAGCAGTACTTC. Translation gives CASSWQGAYEQYF.

The chain couples TRBV27 to TRBJ2-7, with D possibly TRBD2 on 5 matching bases. This CDR3 region has 14 residues. V lost 6 bases and J 0 bases, leaving 12 bases between the germline ends. The V gene's germline CDR1 is MNHEY and CDR2 SMNVEV (reference sequence). The CDR3 loop reads CASSRDLSSYEQYF. Here the CDR3 DNA reads TGTGCCAGCAGCCGGGATTTAAGCTCCTACGAGCAGTACTTC.